This T cell receptor (beta chain) was captured in a study of monozygotic twins with inflammatory bowel disease. TCRalpha along with TCRbeta cDNA was subjected to two nested PCRs lasting approximately 16 and 10 cycles. Using the 5' RACE reads, TCRdb records one entry per CDR3 protein without DNA. This sample's table has some 440,000 distinct CDR3 sequences. Germline CDR1 and CDR2: MGHRA and YSYEKL. This CDR3 comprises 15 residues. The sample taken for sequencing was blood. The chain links TRBV4-1 to TRBJ2-1; TCRdb outputs TRBD1, but without DNA this stays unchecked. The sequence came from a human donor with ulcerative colitis or Crohn's disease, or a healthy co-twin of an affected twin (not recorded which). CDR3 amino acids: CASSPLYRVGNEQFF.